This TCR beta chain was obtained from a study of T cell responses to AZD1222 COVID-19 vaccine. Data came from immunoSEQ multiplex PCR; TCRdb stores just in-frame clones and leaves some out. Here the sample spans around 190,000 clones, 85% to 95% being singletons. The ends were cut back, 5 bases at V and 0 bases at J, with 13 bases in the middle. Germline V gene lookup returns CDR1 MNHEY and CDR2 SMNVEV (reference sequence). The CDR3 extends over 15 amino acids. This sequence was found in an adult who received the AZD1222 COVID-19 vaccine. V gene TRBV27 combines with J gene TRBJ1-2; D is undetermined. This specimen consisted of peripheral blood, obtained 28 days after the second AZD1222 dose. CDR3 DNA sequence: TGTGCCAGCAGTAAAAGCCGAACACCTAACTATGGCTACACCTTC. Its protein product is CASSKSRTPNYGYTF.